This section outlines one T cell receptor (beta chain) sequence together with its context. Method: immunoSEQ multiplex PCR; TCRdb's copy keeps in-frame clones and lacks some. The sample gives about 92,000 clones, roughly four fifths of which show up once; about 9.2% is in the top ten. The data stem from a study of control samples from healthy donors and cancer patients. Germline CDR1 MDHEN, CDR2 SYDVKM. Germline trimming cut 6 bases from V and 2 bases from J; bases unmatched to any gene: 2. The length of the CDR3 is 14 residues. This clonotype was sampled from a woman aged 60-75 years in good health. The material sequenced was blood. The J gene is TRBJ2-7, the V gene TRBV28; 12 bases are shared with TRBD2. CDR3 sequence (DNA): TGTGCCAGCAGGGGACTAGCGGGCCCCTACGAGCAGTACTTC. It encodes CASRGLAGPYEQYF.